One sample yielded the 21 T cell receptor beta chains listed below, sequenced in a study of cytomegalovirus exposure and HLA in healthy donors. 60 Vbeta and 13 Jbeta primers were used in PCR. The table came from immunoSEQ multiplex PCR; TCRdb's copy has only in-frame clones and leaves some out. The profile shows around 150,000 clones, around 80% of them singletons. Specimen: PBMCs. The receptors originated from a human donor in good health.

The sample holds one count of this clone. This rearrangement joins TRBV7-2 to TRBJ2-2, with 8 bases matching TRBD2. The CDR3 runs to 16 residues. Germline V lookup: CDR1 SGHTA, CDR2 FQGNSA. After removal of 1 base from V and 7 bases from J, the junction contained 8 bases not matched to a gene. CDR3 nucleotide sequence: TGTGCCAGCAGCTTAGTGGGAGCGGGGGCCGGCGGGGAGCTGTTTTTT. Translation: CASSLVGAGAGGELFF.

The DNA of the CDR3 is TGTGCCAGCAGCTTAACGGGCCAGCGGCAAAATGAGCAGTTCTTC. It encodes CASSLTGQRQNEQFF. The rearrangement uses TRBV7-3 and TRBJ2-1; TRBD2 might be the D (5 bases). From germline, CDR1 is SGHTA and CDR2 FQGTGA. This CDR3 has 15 amino acids. The V gene lost 0 bases and the J gene lost 7 bases, with 13 bases spanning the gap.

V and J are TRBV5-1 and TRBJ1-6; TRBD1 matches 9 bases. The length of the CDR3 is 15 residues. Unmatched junction bases numbered 5, after V lost 0 bases and J lost 10 bases. Germline V gene data show CDR1 as SGHRS and CDR2 as YFSETQ. For the CDR3, the DNA is TGCGCCAGCAGCTTGGGGACAGGGGCCAAATCACCCCTCCACTTT. Translated: CASSLGTGAKSPLHF. The full variable domain, its missing parts supplied by reference TRBV5-1 and TRBJ1-6, is KAGVTQTPRYLIKTRGQQVTLSCSPISGHRSVSWYQQTPGQGLQFLFEYFSETQRNKGNFPGRFSGRQFSNSRSEMNVSTLELGDSALYLCASSLGTGAKSPLHFGNGTRLTVT.

The V call is TRBV7-9, the J call TRBJ2-7, with 11 bases matching TRBD2. CDR1 is SEHNR, CDR2 FQNEAQ, per germline (reference sequence). This CDR3 comprises 16 residues. V shed 5 bases, J shed 1 base, and the junction held 7 bases outside the gene matches. CDR3: CASSQLAGGRSYEQYF. In nucleotides, the CDR3 is TGTGCCAGCAGCCAATTAGCGGGGGGGCGGTCCTACGAGCAGTACTTC.

The chain has TRBV19 and TRBJ1-3; D is ambiguous. The ends were cut back, 7 bases at V and 0 bases at J, with 10 bases in the middle. The CDR3 is 14 residues long. Germline V gene lookup returns CDR1 LNHDA and CDR2 SQIVND (reference sequence). The CDR3 nucleotides are TGTGCCAGTACCAGAAGGAGCTCTGGAAACACCATATATTTT. It translates to CASTRRSSGNTIYF.

The V call is TRBV25-1, the J call TRBJ2-3; D may be TRBD2 (7 bases). V lost 4 bases and J lost 4, with 15 bases in between. The CDR3 covers 15 residues. From germline, CDR1 is MGHDK and CDR2 SYGVNS. CDR3: CASSGGEGGSDTQYF. In nucleotides, the CDR3 is TGTGCCAGCAGTGGAGGGGAGGGGGGATCAGATACGCAGTATTTT.

The rearrangement uses TRBV5-6 and TRBJ1-1; D unclear. Trimming stripped 2 bases from V and 1 base from J, with 12 bases between. Looked up from germline, CDR1 is SGHDT and CDR2 is YYEEEE. The CDR3 spans 15 residues. CDR3 in DNA: TGTGCCAGCAGCTTTATTGGAGGATCGAACACTGAAGCTTTCTTT. Translated, it gives CASSFIGGSNTEAFF.

The chain recombines TRBV5-1 with TRBJ2-3; D ambiguous. CDR1 SGHRS and CDR2 YFSETQ come from the germline V gene. Trimming stripped 4 bases from V and 1 base from J, with 10 bases between. The CDR3 has 14 amino acids. This chain's CDR3 is CASSLQSGTDTQYF. As DNA, the CDR3 is TGCGCCAGCAGCCTACAGTCTGGCACAGATACGCAGTATTTT. Combining the CDR3 with reference TRBV5-1 and TRBJ2-3 gives the whole variable domain KAGVTQTPRYLIKTRGQQVTLSCSPISGHRSVSWYQQTPGQGLQFLFEYFSETQRNKGNFPGRFSGRQFSNSRSEMNVSTLELGDSALYLCASSLQSGTDTQYFGPGTRLTVL.

The chain employs TRBV9 and TRBJ1-6; weak D call: TRBD1 (5 bases). CDR3 length: 14 amino acids. Germline V CDR1 and CDR2: SGDLS, YYNGEE. The V and J ends lost 4 bases and 6 bases respectively, with 11 bases between them. In DNA, the CDR3 is TGTGCCAGCAGCTCACAGGAGATTAATTCACCCCTCCACTTT. This encodes CASSSQEINSPLHF.

This rearrangement joins TRBV6-6 to TRBJ1-1, with no clear D. CDR1 MNHNY and CDR2 SVGAGI come from the germline V gene (reference sequence). CDR3 length equals 13 residues. Trimming stripped 8 bases from V and 5 bases from J, with 15 bases between. The chain's CDR3 is CASSAREETEAFF. The CDR3 DNA follows: TGTGCCAGCTCCGCCCGGGAAGAGACTGAAGCTTTCTTT.

The V and J genes are TRBV5-1 and TRBJ1-1, with D perhaps matching TRBD1 (5 bases). The CDR3 totals 15 residues. Germline CDR1 reads SGHRS; CDR2 reads YFSETQ. Trimming took off 3 bases at V and 0 bases at J, with 12 bases between the two ends. For the CDR3, the DNA is TGCGCCAGCAGCTCCACGGGGGAAATGAACACTGAAGCTTTCTTT. This gives the protein CASSSTGEMNTEAFF. The full variable domain, rest sourced from reference TRBV5-1 and TRBJ1-1, is KAGVTQTPRYLIKTRGQQVTLSCSPISGHRSVSWYQQTPGQGLQFLFEYFSETQRNKGNFPGRFSGRQFSNSRSEMNVSTLELGDSALYLCASSSTGEMNTEAFFGQGTRLTVV.

The J gene is TRBJ1-2, the V gene TRBV27; TRBD1 matches at 7 bases. This CDR3 comprises 14 residues. The ends lost 4 bases at V and 4 bases at J; junction bases unmatched: 6. CDR1 is MNHEY and CDR2 is SMNVEV in the germline V gene (reference sequence). The CDR3 here is CASSSNRGSYGYTF. The CDR3 coding sequence is TGTGCCAGCAGTTCAAACAGGGGTTCCTATGGCTACACCTTC.

J is TRBJ1-5 and V is TRBV6-5; D remains ambiguous. The CDR3 consists of 14 residues. The germline gives CDR1 MNHEY, CDR2 SVGAGI. V was clipped by 5 bases and J by 0 bases, with 8 bases between them. CDR3 coding DNA: TGTGCCAGCAGTCGCGCTAATAGCAATCAGCCCCAGCATTTT. Amino acid sequence: CASSRANSNQPQHF.

This chain links TRBV10-1 with TRBJ1-1; TRBD1 matches 7 bases. The CDR3 runs to 14 residues. Trimming removed 6 bases from V and 1 base from J; junction bases left unmatched: 5. CDR1 is WNHNN and CDR2 is SYGVQD in the germline V gene (reference sequence). The CDR3 nucleotides are TGCGCCAGCAGCCGGGACAGCTCGAACACTGAAGCTTTCTTT. It codes for CASSRDSSNTEAFF.

The J gene is TRBJ2-1, the V gene TRBV9; TRBD2 matches at 7 bases. V dropped 3 bases and J dropped 3; count of bases not matched to a gene: 18. Germline CDR1 SGDLS, CDR2 YYNGEE. The CDR3 has 19 residues. The CDR3 DNA reads as TGTGCCAGCAGCGGGGGGACTAACCAGCGGGGATCGTTCTACAATGAGCAGTTCTTC. It yields the protein CASSGGTNQRGSFYNEQFF. Drawing the rest from reference TRBV9 and TRBJ2-1, the complete variable domain is DSGVTQTPKHLITATGQRVTLRCSPRSGDLSVYWYQQSLDQGLQFLIQYYNGEERAKGNILERFSAQQFPDLHSELNLSSLELGDSALYFCASSGGTNQRGSFYNEQFFGPGTRLTVL.

The CDR3 DNA follows: TGTGCCAGCAGCAAGGGACTAGCGGGGGGTTTTTCCTACGAGCAGTACTTC. Residues: CASSKGLAGGFSYEQYF. V and J are TRBV21-1 and TRBJ2-7; the table assigns TRBD2, which was not confirmed against the DNA. TRBV21-1 is listed as a pseudogene. CDR3 length equals 17 residues.

V gene TRBV29-1 combines with J gene TRBJ2-7; D gene unclear. The CDR3 is 12 amino acids. V was clipped by 4 bases and J by 2 bases, with 9 bases between them. Germline values: CDR1 SQVTM, CDR2 ANQGSEA. Here the CDR3 reads CSVVPGTYEQYF. The CDR3 DNA follows: TGCAGCGTTGTCCCAGGTACCTACGAGCAGTACTTC.

The gene calls are TRBV5-6 and TRBJ2-3, with 10 bases lining up with TRBD2. Trimming at V came to 4 bases and at J to 0 bases, leaving 2 bases not matched to a gene. The CDR3 totals 15 residues. CDR1 and CDR2 (germline): SGHDT, YYEEEE. Here the CDR3 DNA reads TGTGCCAGCAGCCAAGCGGGGGGGAGCACAGATACGCAGTATTTT. This codes for CASSQAGGSTDTQYF. Full variable domain (remainder filled in from reference TRBV5-6 and TRBJ2-3): DAGVTQSPTHLIKTRGQQVTLRCSPKSGHDTVSWYQQALGQGPQFIFQYYEEEERQRGNFPDRFSGHQFPNYSSELNVNALLLGDSALYLCASSQAGGSTDTQYFGPGTRLTVL.

The chain links TRBV6-1 to TRBJ1-2, with D unresolved. This CDR3 spans 13 amino acids. The V end was cut by 7 bases, the J end by 3 bases, with 12 bases between. Germline V gives CDR1 MNHNS, CDR2 SASEGT. The CDR3 reads CASIETPDYGYTF. Written as DNA, the CDR3 is TGTGCCAGCATTGAGACACCCGACTATGGCTACACCTTC.

The genes are TRBV5-6 and TRBJ1-1; D not resolved. V shed 2 bases and J shed 1 base, with 9 bases lying between them. The CDR3 runs 14 residues. Germline CDR1 and CDR2: SGHDT and YYEEEE. CDR3 amino acids: CASSLSGWNTEAFF. DNA for the CDR3: TGTGCCAGCAGCTTATCCGGTTGGAACACTGAAGCTTTCTTT.

The genes are TRBV11-2 and TRBJ2-5; D is unresolved. CDR3 length: 16 residues. The V end was cut by 1 base, the J end by 4 bases, with 16 bases between. From germline, CDR1 is SGHAT and CDR2 FQNNGV. The CDR3 region has the DNA TGTGCCAGCAGCTTAGGAACGGCTCCTTCAGGAGAGACCCAGTACTTC. It translates to CASSLGTAPSGETQYF.